A selection of T cell receptor beta chains follows, all from one sample in a study of metastatic and nonmetastatic thyroid tumors. TCRdb ran MiXCR on the PCR reads. The data show about 89,000 clones, with under 15% seen just once and roughly 8.2% held by the top ten. Specimen: tumor tissue. Source of these receptors: a female donor with papillary thyroid cancer or a benign thyroid nodule (not recorded which). Some clones in this sample may be carry-over from other donors' samples. CDR3s include the opening cysteine and the closing phenylalanine or tryptophan. A row's size may be missing; if present it is once, few, many or a size class.

clone_size	j_call	v_call	cdr3_aa
many	TRBJ1-5	TRBV2	CASSDLSYNQPQHF
many	TRBJ2-7	TRBV6-1	CASRLAGGNRDEQYF
many	TRBJ1-4	TRBV18	CASSPLDRGEKLFF
many	TRBJ1-2	TRBV11-2	CASSRRWTHGYTF
few	TRBJ2-7	TRBV27	CASSLAGVNGEYEQYF
-	TRBJ2-7	TRBV20-1	CSARPTESAQYF
many	TRBJ2-7	TRBV5-1	CASSGVSYEQYF
many	TRBJ2-3	TRBV7-8	CASSPPTGMGDTQYF
many	TRBJ2-7	TRBV5-1	CASSLNVGVYEQYF
-	TRBJ2-1	TRBV11-2	CASLGFKNGQFF
few	TRBJ1-1	TRBV19	CASSDPGVNTEAFF
-	TRBJ2-7	TRBV9	CASSLAGLSYEQYF
many	TRBJ2-6	TRBV5-1	CASSLDKFSGANVLTF
few	TRBJ2-4	TRBV10-3	CAISEPPQGLAKNIQYF
many	TRBJ2-1	TRBV20-1	CSARDFSRDNEQFF
-	TRBJ1-1	TRBV5-1	CATKRWSENTEAFF
many	TRBJ1-1	TRBV29-1	CSVAGAEAFF
-	TRBJ2-1	TRBV4-2	CASSQVSDGRAVEQFF
-	TRBJ1-6	TRBV6-5	CAISYSEVTRSPLHF
many	TRBJ1-5	TRBV6-1	CASRGTGQGAHQPQHF
once	TRBJ2-3	TRBV11-2	CASSSYAGASTDTQYF
many	TRBJ1-2	TRBV4-2	CASSQGGGNYGYTF
many	TRBJ2-3	TRBV20-1	CSAVQGPSTDTQYF
many	TRBJ1-2	TRBV20-1	CSAMDRGYGYTF
many	TRBJ1-3	TRBV12-3/TRBV12-4	CASSFGGAGNTIYF
many	TRBJ1-4	TRBV2	CASSGRLATNEKLFF
many	TRBJ2-7	TRBV6-1	CASSDLAGVYEQYF
many	TRBJ1-2	TRBV11-2	CASSLNHGSMDYTF
many	TRBJ2-1	TRBV7-2	CASSSGLGSWHEQFF
many	TRBJ2-1	TRBV5-1	CASSLGSGNYNEQFF
many	TRBJ2-1	TRBV11-3	CASSLVAGGSSYNEQFF
-	TRBJ1-1	TRBV18	CASSPVPGQGDLNTEAFF
many	TRBJ2-7	TRBV2	CASSQITGLSTAYEQYF
many	TRBJ2-1	TRBV13	CASSLGDGRSYNEQFF
many	TRBJ2-7	TRBV12-3/TRBV12-4	CASSLGTRYEQYF
many	TRBJ1-1	TRBV6-1	CASSSAGGTEAFF
many	TRBJ2-3	TRBV7-7	CASSPLTLSTQYF
few	TRBJ2-1	TRBV20-1	CSARDAGPGVSNSEQFF
many	TRBJ2-5	TRBV2	CASTGTTQYF
many	TRBJ1-1	TRBV11-3	CASSSDYMNTEAFF
medium-sized	TRBJ2-1	TRBV7-9	CASSLEGTSNNEQFF
many	TRBJ2-5	TRBV13	CASSLGPSGRLQETQYF
many	TRBJ2-1	TRBV3-1	CASSPSRWTSGRENEQFF
-	TRBJ2-7	TRBV5-1	CASSWGQNEQYF
many	TRBJ2-3	TRBV27	CASSLRGDTQYF
many	TRBJ1-5	TRBV5-4	CASSQQGIDQPQHF
-	TRBJ2-5	TRBV18	CASSPPAGLGETQYF
many	TRBJ1-3	TRBV12-3/TRBV12-4	CASSLYGEGSRSGNTIYF
many	TRBJ1-2	TRBV20-1	CSAHLTGRISRIYGYTF
few	TRBJ2-7	TRBV5-6	CASSLEFGEQYF
once	TRBJ2-1	TRBV20-1	CSAPTSGAFRYNEQFF